Presented here are 32 T cell receptor beta chains from one specimen sequenced in a study of blood T cells in healthy people across ages. A second about 7 to 11 cycle PCR used barcoded and J-beta primers. One entry per CDR3 protein results from TCRdb running MiXCR on the 5' RACE reads. The table records over a million distinct CDR3 sequences, 40% to 45% of them present only once. The sample comprised blood. Receptors originate from an older woman in good health.

This rearrangement joins TRBV5-1 to TRBJ1-5; D is ambiguous. Germline CDR1 is SGHRS and CDR2 is YFSETQ. V lost 1 base to trimming and J lost 7 bases, with 12 bases between them. The CDR3 has 14 amino acids. The DNA for the CDR3 is TGCGCCAGCAGCTTGCCGGGGTTAGGCCAGCCCCAGCATTTT. Translating it yields CASSLPGLGQPQHF.

J is TRBJ2-7 and V is TRBV20-1, with D maybe TRBD2 (6 bases). The germline CDR1 and CDR2 sequences are DFQATT and SNEGSKA (reference sequence). The V gene lost 1 base and the J gene lost 2 bases, with 15 bases spanning the gap. The CDR3 is 15 residues long. CDR3 in DNA: TGCAGTGCTAGAGTACCCGGGACTCAGGCCTACGAGCAGTACTTC. It encodes CSARVPGTQAYEQYF.

CDR3: CASSTFRGCEQYF. Here the CDR3 DNA reads TGCGCCAGCAGTACCTTCAGGGGTTGCGAGCAGTACTTC. The chain is built from TRBV4-1 and TRBJ2-7; tentatively, D is TRBD1 (6 bases). Germline-derived CDR1 and CDR2 are MGHRA and YSYEKL. The CDR3 length is 13 residues. Trimming stripped 6 bases from V and 6 bases from J, with 15 bases between.

V and J are TRBV6-2 or TRBV6-3 and TRBJ1-5, with D possibly matching TRBD1 (6 bases). V was trimmed by 7 bases and J by 1 base, leaving 17 bases between them. Per the germline V gene, CDR1 is MNHEY and CDR2 is SVGEGT. This CDR3 has 16 residues. CDR3 residues: CASTNGGGVSNQPQHF. Here the CDR3 DNA reads TGTGCCAGCACCAACGGGGGGGGCGTGAGCAATCAGCCCCAGCATTTT.

This clonotype was counted many times. The chain uses TRBV27 and TRBJ2-3; TRBD1 agrees at 8 bases. Germline CDR1 and CDR2: MNHEY and SMNVEV (reference sequence). V was clipped by 5 bases and J by 14 bases; unmatched bases: 9. The CDR3 totals 12 residues. This chain's CDR3 is CASSDRGSGRYF. The CDR3 nucleotides read TGTGCCAGCAGTGACAGGGGATCCGGGCGGTATTTT.

V is TRBV27 and J is TRBJ2-7; 9 bases agree with TRBD2. Germline loops: CDR1 MNHEY, CDR2 SMNVEV (reference sequence). This CDR3 has 14 residues. The V gene end was trimmed by 6 bases and the J gene end by 3 bases; junction bases not matched to a gene: 6. The CDR3 bases are TGTGCCAGCAGCGCGACTAGCGGAAACTACGAGCAGTACTTC. Translated, it gives CASSATSGNYEQYF.

This clonotype was seen only a few times. The gene calls are TRBV6-5 and TRBJ2-7, with D tentatively TRBD2 (6 bases). The CDR3 is made up of 15 amino acids. V was cut by 2 bases and J by 1 base, with 12 bases left in between. The germline gives CDR1 MNHEY, CDR2 SVGAGI. CDR3 amino acids: CASSYGGDLSYEQYF. The CDR3 bases are TGTGCCAGCAGTTACGGCGGGGATTTATCCTACGAGCAGTACTTC.

This clonotype was seen a few times. This rearrangement joins TRBV10-3 to TRBJ2-6, with D maybe TRBD2 (5 bases). With 6 bases removed from V and 3 bases from J, the gap between germline ends came to 12 bases. The V gene's germline CDR1 is ENHRY and CDR2 SYGVKD. This CDR3 comprises 15 residues. The CDR3 here is CAIRDSGLGANVLTF. DNA of the CDR3: TGTGCCATCAGGGACTCCGGGCTTGGGGCCAACGTCCTGACTTTC.

There are many counts of this clonotype. V gene TRBV27 combines with J gene TRBJ2-7; D remains unclear. V was clipped by 6 bases and J by 4 bases, with 13 bases between them. CDR3 length: 13 amino acids. Germline lookup yields CDR1 MNHEY and CDR2 SMNVEV (reference sequence). The CDR3 loop is CASSLSEVYEQYF. The CDR3 region has the DNA TGTGCCAGCAGCCTAAGCGAGGTTTACGAGCAGTACTTC.

The rearrangement links TRBV20-1 to TRBJ2-1, with 12 bases matching TRBD2. V was clipped by 6 bases and J by 9 bases; unmatched bases: 12. CDR1 DFQATT and CDR2 SNEGSKA come from the germline V gene (reference sequence). The CDR3 runs 15 residues. Here the CDR3 DNA reads TGCAGTGCAGCAACTAGCGGGAGGAGTGGAAGTGAGCAGTTCTTC. Translated, it gives CSAATSGRSGSEQFF.

The J gene is TRBJ2-4, the V gene TRBV12-3 or TRBV12-4; D remains ambiguous. The DNA end is more similar to TRBJ2-7, so the J call may be wrong. The CDR3 has 13 residues. Here the CDR3 DNA reads TGTGCCAGCAGTTTGTCGGTTCACTACGAGCAGTACTTC. It codes for CASSLSVHYEQYF.

The V and J genes are TRBV20-1 and TRBJ1-2; a possible D gene is TRBD1 (5 bases). The CDR3 extends over 11 amino acids. Germline V lookup: CDR1 DFQATT, CDR2 SNEGSKA (reference sequence). Trimming left V 6 bases short and J 8 bases short, with 13 bases between. CDR3 sequence (DNA): TGCAGTGCGATCTCAGGGACCGGCTACACCTTC. Translation: CSAISGTGYTF.

V and J are TRBV5-6 and TRBJ1-5; TRBD1 matches at 7 bases. Germline V gene data show CDR1 as SGHDT and CDR2 as YYEEEE. The CDR3 runs to 19 residues. V lost 1 base, J lost 3 bases, and 16 bases stayed unmatched. CDR3 in amino acids: CASSLTTGTRGAYNQPQHF. CDR3 bases: TGTGCCAGCAGCTTGACGACAGGGACGAGGGGAGCGTACAATCAGCCCCAGCATTTT. Drawing the rest from reference TRBV5-6 and TRBJ1-5, the complete variable domain is DAGVTQSPTHLIKTRGQQVTLRCSPKSGHDTVSWYQQALGQGPQFIFQYYEEEERQRGNFPDRFSGHQFPNYSSELNVNALLLGDSALYLCASSLTTGTRGAYNQPQHFGDGTRLSIL.

This chain links TRBV6-6 with TRBJ2-7; 9 positions match TRBD2. V trimming: 2 bases; J trimming: 3 bases; junction bases outside the gene matches: 2. Germline V CDR1 and CDR2: MNHNY, SVGAGI (reference sequence). This CDR3 comprises 14 residues. CDR3 loop: CASSYGLANYEQYF. The CDR3 DNA follows: TGTGCCAGCAGTTACGGACTAGCGAACTACGAGCAGTACTTC.

This chain uses TRBV27 with TRBJ2-7; TRBD2 matches at 7 bases. The V and J ends lost 8 bases and 0 bases, in that order; junction bases with no gene match: 7. Germline V gene sequence: CDR1 MNHEY, CDR2 SMNVEV (reference sequence). The CDR3 has 14 amino acids. The CDR3 bases are TGTGCCAGCTCGTGGCTAGCGGCCTCCTACGAGCAGTACTTC. Amino acid sequence: CASSWLAASYEQYF.

The chain uses TRBV20-1 and TRBJ2-3; perhaps TRBD2 as D (5 bases). The V end lost 5 bases, the J end lost 2 bases, and 17 bases lay between the germline ends. The V gene's germline CDR1 is DFQATT and CDR2 SNEGSKA (reference sequence). The CDR3 sequence is 15 residues long. CDR3 sequence reads: CSARNSDFYTDTQYF. DNA for the CDR3: TGCAGTGCTCGTAACTCGGACTTTTACACAGATACGCAGTATTTT.

The rearrangement links TRBV4-2 to TRBJ2-2; 7 nucleotides agree with TRBD2. The CDR3 is 13 residues long. Germline-derived CDR1 and CDR2 are LGHNA and YNFKEQ. The trim removed 4 bases at V and 7 bases at J, leaving 3 bases unmatched. The CDR3 region has the DNA TGTGCCAGCAGCCCGGGGAGGGGCGGGGAGCTGTTTTTT. It specifies CASSPGRGGELFF.

As regards this clonotype: This clone may be a read error of a much larger clone one base away. V usage is TRBV29-1 and J usage is TRBJ2-7; no firm D call. The CDR3 is made up of 13 amino acids. Germline CDR1 and CDR2: SQVTM and ANQGSEA. The CDR3 nucleotides read TGCAGCGTTGCTGGCAGGCTGTCCTACAAGCAGTACTTC. It codes for CSVAGRLSYKQYF.

This clonotype showed up just a few times. The chain uses TRBV6-2 or TRBV6-3 and TRBJ2-7; TRBD2 matches 11 bases. V shed 2 bases, J shed 5 bases, and the junction held 8 bases outside the gene matches. The germline CDR1 and CDR2 sequences are MNHEY and SVGEGT. There are 16 residues in the CDR3. The CDR3 DNA reads as TGTGCCAGCAGTTACAACCCTAGCGGGAGGTACCACGAGCAGTACTTC. This codes for CASSYNPSGRYHEQYF.

The chain recombines TRBV6-5 with TRBJ2-7; D may match TRBD1 or TRBD2 (5 bases each). The CDR3 extends over 14 amino acids. Between the trimmed V and J ends, which lost 6 bases and 7 bases, there was a span of 19 bases. Germline CDR1 reads MNHEY; CDR2 reads SVGAGI. CDR3 protein: CASRGLSWGSEQYF. The CDR3 DNA is TGTGCCAGCAGGGGGTTATCCTGGGGGTCGGAGCAGTACTTC.

This chain connects TRBV6-1 to TRBJ2-1; unclear D gene. The germline CDR1 and CDR2 sequences are MNHNS and SASEGT. Trimming left V 3 bases short and J 0 bases short, with 12 bases between. The CDR3 totals 16 residues. The CDR3 coding sequence is TGTGCCAGCAGTGAGTGGCGGTTAAGCTCCTACAATGAGCAGTTCTTC. Amino acid sequence: CASSEWRLSSYNEQFF.

The chain combines TRBV3-1 with TRBJ1-2, with 9 bases aligning to TRBD1. CDR3 size: 14 residues. V dropped 5 bases and J dropped 4; count of bases not matched to a gene: 5. Germline-derived CDR1 and CDR2 are LGHDT and YNNKEL (reference sequence). The CDR3 sequence is CASSDRGFSYGYTF. The CDR3 DNA is TGTGCCAGCAGCGACAGGGGGTTTTCCTATGGCTACACCTTC.

The chain uses TRBV20-1 and TRBJ2-3; no definite D call. Trimming removed 3 bases at V and 4 bases at J, with 8 bases between. The CDR3 sequence is 12 residues long. Per germline, CDR1 DFQATT and CDR2 SNEGSKA (reference sequence). This CDR3 reads CSARRSADTQYF. The CDR3 DNA follows: TGCAGTGCTAGGAGGAGCGCAGATACGCAGTATTTT.

This clonotype was seen only a few times. J is TRBJ2-5 and V is TRBV5-1; no clear D. This CDR3 contains 11 residues. Between the trimmed V and J ends, which lost 2 bases and 7 bases, there was a span of 6 bases. The germline V gene encodes CDR1 SGHRS and CDR2 YFSETQ. The DNA for the CDR3 is TGCGCCAGCAGCTTAAAAGGGACCCAGTACTTC. Amino acid sequence: CASSLKGTQYF.

Worth noting for this clonotype: A much larger clone sits a single nucleotide away, making a read error possible. This chain uses TRBV7-2 with TRBJ2-3, with D uncertain. Germline CDR1 SGHTA, CDR2 FQGNSA. V was pared by 4 bases and J by 4 bases, with 9 bases between. This CDR3 has 13 residues. CDR3 nucleotides: TGTGCCAGCAGCTCAGCGCGCGCAGATACGCAGTATTTT. Protein sequence: CASSSARADTQYF.

This clonotype has a handful of counts. V is TRBV5-5 and J is TRBJ1-1; the D gene is possibly TRBD1 (5 bases). CDR1 and CDR2 from the germline V gene are SGHKS and YYEKEE (reference sequence). CDR3 length: 12 amino acids. Trimming took 0 bases from V and 8 from J, leaving 8 bases between them. The CDR3 DNA is TGTGCCAGCAGCTTGGGTAGGGGCGAAGCTTTCTTT. Translating gives CASSLGRGEAFF.

This clonotype has a handful of counts. V gene TRBV12-5 combines with J gene TRBJ2-5, with 11 bases lining up with TRBD1. Per germline, CDR1 LGHNT and CDR2 FRNRAP. The CDR3 totals 16 residues. With V trimmed by 4 bases and J by 4 bases, 8 bases remained unmatched. For the CDR3, the DNA is TGTGCTAGTGGTTCTGGGGACAGGGGGAGTCGAGAGACCCAGTACTTC. Protein product: CASGSGDRGSRETQYF.

The chain combines TRBV10-3 with TRBJ2-1; TRBD2 matches 11 bases. The CDR3 is 19 residues long. The junction had 18 bases not matched to a gene; V was cut back by 5 bases and J by 6 bases. Per germline, CDR1 ENHRY and CDR2 SYGVKD. This CDR3 reads CAISSSQRVAGGPRNEQFF. CDR3 in DNA: TGTGCCATCAGTTCCTCTCAACGAGTAGCGGGAGGGCCCCGCAATGAGCAGTTCTTC.

The sample holds many counts of this clonotype. The rearrangement joins TRBV10-3 to TRBJ1-2; weak D call: TRBD1 (5 bases). Germline loops: CDR1 ENHRY, CDR2 SYGVKD. V shed 2 bases and J shed 4 bases, with 20 bases lying between them. The CDR3 runs 17 residues. In DNA form, the CDR3 reads TGTGCCATCAGTGAGACCCAGGCAGACCAGGGTGGCTATGGCTACACCTTC. Encoded protein: CAISETQADQGGYGYTF.

The chain carries TRBV29-1 and TRBJ2-1; 8 bases agree with TRBD2. The germline CDR1 and CDR2 sequences are SQVTM and ANQGSEA. The CDR3 totals 16 residues. Losses at the gene ends were 0 bases for V and 3 bases for J; bases not matched to a gene: 7. CDR3 sequence: CSVEDVPGGLYNEQFF. The DNA of the CDR3 is TGCAGCGTTGAAGATGTCCCGGGAGGGCTCTACAATGAGCAGTTCTTC.

The chain has TRBV24-1 and TRBJ2-5, with D maybe TRBD2 (5 bases). Between the trimmed V and J ends, which lost 7 bases and 4 bases, there was a span of 12 bases. The germline gives CDR1 KGHDR, CDR2 SFDVKD. The length of the CDR3 is 13 residues. CDR3 sequence (DNA): TGTGCCACCAGACCCACTGGAGGAGAGACCCAGTACTTC. This encodes CATRPTGGETQYF.

The chain couples TRBV30 to TRBJ2-7; a possible D gene is TRBD2 (6 bases). V gave up 5 bases and J gave up 7 bases, with 12 bases separating them. Germline assignment: CDR1 GTSNPN and CDR2 SVGIG (reference sequence). The CDR3 sequence is 11 residues long. DNA of the CDR3: TGTGCCTGGGCGGCGGGGCAAGAGCAGTACTTC. Translated, it gives CAWAAGQEQYF.